Listed here are 18 T cell receptor beta chains from one sample, sequenced in a study of Ad26.COV2.S vaccination and SARS-CoV-2 variants. Using immunoSEQ multiplex PCR, the repertoire was profiled, and TCRdb retains in-frame clones only, with some absent. The top ten clones hold roughly 1.5% of a sample with about 680,000 clones, 89% of them seen once. Noted treatment: roughly 18 received Ad26.COV2.S at low or high dose, single or two shots; several received placebo; per-sample allocation not given. Samples analyzed were those drawn on day 63 after the first vaccine or placebo injection. Source: peripheral blood, taken in a trial of Ad26.COV2.S vaccine versus placebo. Receptors originate from a person aged 18 to 65 who received the Ad26.COV2.S COVID-19 vaccine or a placebo.

The chain joins TRBV2 to TRBJ2-3, with D unclear. Germline V gene sequence: CDR1 SNHLY, CDR2 FYNNEI. With 7 bases removed from V and 1 base from J, the gap between germline ends came to 9 bases. The CDR3 has 13 amino acids. The CDR3 DNA reads as TGTGCCAGCATCGTGGACGGCACAGATACGCAGTATTTT. It is translated as CASIVDGTDTQYF.

The chain uses TRBV9 and TRBJ2-3; D ambiguous. Germline CDR1 is SGDLS and CDR2 is YYNGEE. The CDR3 length is 13 residues. V lost 4 bases and J 2 bases, leaving 8 bases between the germline ends. The CDR3 protein is CASSLSHTDTQYF. CDR3 DNA sequence: TGTGCCAGCAGCCTTTCGCACACAGATACGCAGTATTTT.

The gene calls are TRBV30 and TRBJ2-5; D possibly corresponds to TRBD2 (6 bases). V was clipped by 2 bases and J by 4 bases, with 14 bases between them. Germline assignment: CDR1 GTSNPN and CDR2 SVGIG (reference sequence). The CDR3 sequence is 14 residues long. CDR3 amino acids: CAWSRTGVRETQYF. The CDR3 DNA sequence: TGTGCCTGGAGTAGGACGGGAGTTCGAGAGACCCAGTACTTC.

V gene TRBV21-1 combines with J gene TRBJ2-7; the table's D call, TRBD2, has no DNA check behind it. TRBV21-1 constitutes a pseudogene. This CDR3 has 19 residues. CDR3 region: CASSKGGLGLAVLNYEQYF. CDR3 nucleotide sequence: TGTGCCAGCAGCAAAGGGGGCCTGGGACTAGCGGTGTTGAACTACGAGCAGTACTTC.

CDR3 protein: CASSIARMDGYEQYF. The CDR3 DNA reads as TGTGCCAGTAGTATCGCCCGAATGGACGGCTACGAGCAGTACTTC. The chain is built from TRBV19 and TRBJ2-7; D is uncertain. V dropped 3 bases and J dropped 3 bases, with 15 bases sitting between them. Germline assignment: CDR1 LNHDA and CDR2 SQIVND (reference sequence). The CDR3 length is 15 residues.

The V gene is TRBV5-4, the J gene TRBJ1-5; no reliable D call. This CDR3 spans 14 amino acids. The V end was cut by 0 bases, the J end by 2 bases, with 6 bases between. Germline V CDR1 and CDR2: SGHNT, YYREEE (reference sequence). The CDR3 protein is CASSLGPGNQPQHF. The CDR3 nucleotides are TGTGCCAGCAGCTTGGGCCCGGGCAATCAGCCCCAGCATTTT.

This rearrangement joins TRBV24-1 to TRBJ2-1; 12 bases agree with TRBD2. The CDR3 runs to 15 residues. J lost 2 bases, V lost 6 bases, and 1 base had no gene match. Germline V gene lookup returns CDR1 KGHDR and CDR2 SFDVKD. The CDR3 region has the DNA TGTGCCACCAGTACTAGCGGGGGGACCTACAATGAGCAGTTCTTC. Translating it yields CATSTSGGTYNEQFF.

This clone was detected once. The rearrangement joins TRBV5-5 to TRBJ2-7; 8 bases match TRBD2. The germline V gene has CDR1 SGHKS and CDR2 YYEKEE (reference sequence). This CDR3 has 15 amino acids. Losses at the gene ends were 1 base for V and 4 bases for J; bases not matched to a gene: 7. Written as DNA, the CDR3 is TGTGCCAGCAGCTTGACCCTGCGGGAGGCTTACGAGCAGTACTTC. Translated: CASSLTLREAYEQYF.

The chain couples TRBV29-1 to TRBJ2-1; 9 bases match TRBD2. This CDR3 has 16 amino acids. Germline V gene data show CDR1 as SQVTM and CDR2 as ANQGSEA. J lost 5 bases, V lost 1 base, and 9 bases had no gene match. CDR3 residues: CSVEVVAGAMNNEQFF. The DNA of the CDR3 is TGCAGCGTTGAAGTCGTAGCGGGAGCGATGAACAATGAGCAGTTCTTC.

V usage is TRBV10-2 and J usage is TRBJ2-2; 7 bases map to TRBD1. The CDR3 consists of 15 residues. Germline V gene sequence: CDR1 WSHSY, CDR2 SAAADI. The J segment lost 7 bases and the V segment lost 2 bases, leaving 7 bases of the junction unmatched. CDR3 residues: CASSEAQQGIGELFF. In DNA form, the CDR3 reads TGCGCCAGCAGTGAGGCCCAACAGGGGATCGGGGAGCTGTTTTTT.

V usage is TRBV7-9 and J usage is TRBJ2-7; 9 bases fit TRBD2. Germline CDR1 and CDR2: SEHNR and FQNEAQ (reference sequence). The CDR3 has 15 residues. Losses at the gene ends were 0 bases for V and 7 bases for J; bases not matched to a gene: 7. CDR3 coding DNA: TGTGCCAGCAGCTTAGCCACACTAGCGGGCCTTGAGCAGTACTTC. Its translation: CASSLATLAGLEQYF.

The chain links TRBV15 to TRBJ1-1; D might be TRBD1 (6 bases). The V end lost 5 bases, the J end lost 0 bases, and 10 bases lay between the germline ends. The germline gives CDR1 LNHNV, CDR2 YYDKDF (reference sequence). The CDR3 covers 14 residues. The CDR3 DNA reads as TGTGCCACCAGCGGTGGACAGTTGAACACTGAAGCTTTCTTT. Protein: CATSGGQLNTEAFF.

The J gene is TRBJ1-1, the V gene TRBV27; no clear D. Germline lookup yields CDR1 MNHEY and CDR2 SMNVEV (reference sequence). Trimming removed 6 bases from V and 3 bases from J, with 20 bases in between. The CDR3 extends over 16 amino acids. In DNA, the CDR3 is TGTGCCAGCAGGGCCTCCCAGCCGTACTACTACACTGAAGCTTTCTTT. Amino acid sequence: CASRASQPYYYTEAFF.

This chain uses TRBV6-4 with TRBJ1-6; possible D gene TRBD1, 5 bases. The CDR3 contains 14 residues. The V gene lost 6 bases and the J gene lost 9 bases, with 15 bases spanning the gap. Germline V gene data show CDR1 as MRHNA and CDR2 as SNTAGT. CDR3 sequence: CASSYQGLGSPLHF. The CDR3 bases are TGTGCCAGCAGCTATCAGGGTCTTGGTTCACCCCTCCACTTT.

This clone was counted only a few times. The chain recombines TRBV4-3 with TRBJ1-2, with D possibly TRBD1 on 6 matching bases. The V gene lost 4 bases and the J gene lost 4 bases, with 22 bases spanning the gap. The germline V gene has CDR1 LGHNA and CDR2 YSLEER. CDR3 length: 17 residues. Here the CDR3 DNA reads TGCGCCAGCAGCCCATCTTTTAAGGCAGGGGTCCCCTATGGCTACACCTTC. Amino acids: CASSPSFKAGVPYGYTF.

This chain joins TRBV18 and TRBJ1-3, with 7 bases matching TRBD1. This CDR3 has 16 residues. Germline V gene lookup returns CDR1 KGHSH and CDR2 LQKENI. J was trimmed by 2 bases and V by 3 bases; bases with no gene match: 7. The CDR3 DNA reads as TGTGCCAGCTCACCCGCGGGACAGAATACTGGAAACACCATATATTTT. Amino acids: CASSPAGQNTGNTIYF.

This clone was picked up a small number of times. The chain employs TRBV5-6 and TRBJ2-7; tentative D call: TRBD1 (5 bases). V was shortened by 5 bases and J by 1 base, with 10 bases between the two germline ends. The CDR3 consists of 13 residues. Looked up from germline, CDR1 is SGHDT and CDR2 is YYEEEE. The CDR3 is CASSPDSSYEQYF. The CDR3 DNA reads as TGTGCCAGCAGTCCAGACAGTTCCTACGAGCAGTACTTC.

The chain recombines TRBV27 with TRBJ2-5; D might be TRBD1 (6 bases). V dropped 5 bases and J dropped 5 bases, with 15 bases sitting between them. The CDR3 runs 14 residues. Germline-derived CDR1 and CDR2 are MNHEY and SMNVEV (reference sequence). DNA of the CDR3: TGTGCCAGCAGTCACAGGGCAATAGGCGAGACCCAGTACTTC. It is translated as CASSHRAIGETQYF.